Listed below are T cell receptor beta chains from one sample, sequenced in a study of blood T cell repertoires in COVID-19. The assay was immunoSEQ multiplex PCR, and TCRdb's table has in-frame clones only and misses some. The sample contains roughly 290,000 clones, nearly 90% of which appear only once. Sequencing was done on a sample of PBMCs or T cells enriched from blood (not recorded which). The source is a woman in her late teens or twenties with acute COVID-19. CDR3s leave out the opening cysteine and the closing phenylalanine or tryptophan. Each record gives: V gene, J gene, CDR3 protein.

>TRBV2|TRBJ1-3
ASRIDSSGNTIY
>TRBV25-1|TRBJ2-3
ASTEEQGFTDTQY
>TRBV4-1|TRBJ1-1
ASSHRGAYTEAF
>TRBV11-2|TRBJ2-1
ASSLATGVHEQF
>TRBV7-2|TRBJ2-7
ASSGGDSLYYEQY
>TRBV30|TRBJ1-5
AWSVGGHQPQH
>TRBV6-5|TRBJ2-7
ASSYYASGSYEQY
>TRBV10-1|TRBJ2-7
ASSRTGGNSYEQY
>TRBV10-2|TRBJ1-1
ASSDFGAEAF
>TRBV7-2|TRBJ2-2
ASSTQINTGELF
>TRBV5-1|TRBJ2-1
ASSPGTGRSAEQF
>TRBV18|TRBJ2-1
ASSPSVGEKQF
>TRBV5-1|TRBJ1-5
ASSLGYDREPYYQPQH
>TRBV9|TRBJ1-5
ASGGGVNQPQH
>TRBV11-2|TRBJ2-1
ASSRLALQNNNEQF
>TRBV6-2/TRBV6-3|TRBJ2-1
ASSSGGRPNNEQF
>TRBV4-1|TRBJ1-2
ASSPQRGADYGYT
>TRBV6-1|TRBJ1-2
ASSEGRLTGDNWGYT
>TRBV5-4|TRBJ2-1
ASSATSGKANNEQF
>TRBV19|TRBJ1-5
ASSATGTVQPQH
>TRBV29-1|TRBJ2-5
SVDSRGAHETQY
>TRBV11-2|TRBJ1-1
ASSRGFNTEAF
>TRBV7-3|TRBJ2-7
ASSLRSGTEYEQY
>TRBV5-4|TRBJ2-7
ASSLASGVLRHEQY
>TRBV5-6|TRBJ1-1
ASSPGDTEAF
>TRBV6-2/TRBV6-3|TRBJ2-7
ASSYAGLSGEQY
>TRBV28|TRBJ1-4
ASSRRGMNEKLF